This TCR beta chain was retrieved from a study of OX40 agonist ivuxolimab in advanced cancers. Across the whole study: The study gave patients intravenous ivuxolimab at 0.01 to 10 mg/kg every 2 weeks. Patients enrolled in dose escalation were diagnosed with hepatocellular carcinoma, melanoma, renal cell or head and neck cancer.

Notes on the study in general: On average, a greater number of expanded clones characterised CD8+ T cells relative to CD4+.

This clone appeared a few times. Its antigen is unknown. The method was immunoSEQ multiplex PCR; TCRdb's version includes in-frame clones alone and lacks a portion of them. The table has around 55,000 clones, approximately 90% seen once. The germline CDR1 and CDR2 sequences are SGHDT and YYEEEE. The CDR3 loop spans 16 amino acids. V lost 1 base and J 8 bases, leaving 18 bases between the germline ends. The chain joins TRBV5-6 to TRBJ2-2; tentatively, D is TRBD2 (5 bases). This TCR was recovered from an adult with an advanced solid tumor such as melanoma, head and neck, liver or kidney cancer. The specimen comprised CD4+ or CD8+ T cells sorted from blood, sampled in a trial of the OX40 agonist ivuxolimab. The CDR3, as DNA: TGTGCCAGCAGCTTGTCAGCGGCAGTCGCGACGGGGGAGCTGTTTTTT. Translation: CASSLSAAVATGELFF.